Each of the 22 T cell receptor beta chains below was sequenced from the same sample in a study of T cell responses to AZD1222 COVID-19 vaccine. TCRdb keeps only in-frame clones here, not all; method: immunoSEQ multiplex PCR. The sample consists of about 120,000 clones, 80% to 95% of them appearing once. The starting material was peripheral blood, obtained 28 days after the second AZD1222 dose. These receptors were collected from an adult who received the AZD1222 COVID-19 vaccine.

The rearrangement joins TRBV27 to TRBJ2-1; 11 positions agree with TRBD1. The V gene's germline CDR1 is MNHEY and CDR2 SMNVEV (reference sequence). The CDR3 runs 15 residues. The V gene end was trimmed by 7 bases and the J gene end by 7 bases; junction bases not matched to a gene: 9. The DNA for the CDR3 is TGTGCCAGCACCCCATTGGGGACAGGGGGTAATGAGCAGTTCTTC. Its protein is CASTPLGTGGNEQFF.

This clone was detected once. The chain joins TRBV6-5 to TRBJ1-1, with 12 nucleotides matching TRBD1. Germline V gives CDR1 MNHEY, CDR2 SVGAGI. The CDR3 is 15 residues long. Trimming at V came to 7 bases and at J to 7 bases, leaving 10 bases not matched to a gene. CDR3 DNA sequence: TGTGCCAGCAACCGGGGGGACAGGGGGCTCGGTGAAGCTTTCTTT. It encodes CASNRGDRGLGEAFF.

CDR3 coding DNA: TGTGCCAGCAGCTTATCGGCAGGGTCAAACTACGAGCAGTACTTC. Residues: CASSLSAGSNYEQYF. The chain combines TRBV7-2 with TRBJ2-7; weak D call: TRBD1 (5 bases). The CDR3 runs to 15 residues. V shed 2 bases and J shed 3 bases, with 14 bases lying between them. Looked up from germline, CDR1 is SGHTA and CDR2 is FQGNSA.

This chain links TRBV3-1 (or the pseudogene TRBV3-2) with TRBJ1-3; 8 nucleotides match TRBD1. Germline V gives CDR1 LGHDT, CDR2 YNNKEL (reference sequence). V gave up 1 base and J gave up 0 bases; unmatched junction bases: 5. There are 17 residues in the CDR3. The CDR3 spells CASSQVSRGLSGNTIYF. DNA for the CDR3: TGTGCCAGCAGCCAAGTATCCAGGGGGCTCTCTGGAAACACCATATATTTT.

V and J are TRBV6-5 and TRBJ1-6; no reliable D call. Trimming cost V 6 bases and J 9 bases, with 18 bases left between them. CDR1 is MNHEY, CDR2 SVGAGI, per germline. This CDR3 is built from 15 residues. CDR3 in DNA: TGTGCCAGCAGCCCCGGGCGGATTATGGGTTCACCCCTCCACTTT. Amino acid sequence: CASSPGRIMGSPLHF.

This chain connects TRBV9 to TRBJ2-1, with D perhaps TRBD1 (5 bases). V was pared by 3 bases and J by 10 bases, with 8 bases between. Germline V CDR1 and CDR2: SGDLS, YYNGEE. The CDR3 loop spans 11 amino acids. The CDR3 protein is CASSARTEQFF. The CDR3, as DNA: TGTGCCAGCAGCGCTCGGACAGAGCAGTTCTTC.

The table lists this clone with a few counts. The V call is TRBV5-1, the J call TRBJ1-2; a possible D gene is TRBD1 (5 bases). Trimming removed 0 bases from V and 7 bases from J, with 13 bases in between. This CDR3 region has 14 residues. Germline V gives CDR1 SGHRS, CDR2 YFSETQ. The CDR3 region is CASSLVEGLVGYTF. The CDR3 DNA reads TGCGCCAGCAGCTTGGTAGAGGGGTTGGTTGGCTACACCTTC. Filled out from reference TRBV5-1 and TRBJ1-2, the complete variable domain reads KAGVTQTPRYLIKTRGQQVTLSCSPISGHRSVSWYQQTPGQGLQFLFEYFSETQRNKGNFPGRFSGRQFSNSRSEMNVSTLELGDSALYLCASSLVEGLVGYTFGSGTRLTVV.

The rearrangement joins TRBV5-1 to TRBJ2-5; D may correspond to TRBD1 or TRBD2 (6 bases each). CDR3 length: 16 amino acids. The germline gives CDR1 SGHRS, CDR2 YFSETQ. The V end lost 0 bases, the J end lost 2 bases, and 14 bases lay between the germline ends. CDR3 coding DNA: TGCGCCAGCAGCTTGGAAGGGGGGCCGGGACAAGAGACCCAGTACTTC. This sequence encodes CASSLEGGPGQETQYF. Variable domain in full (rest from reference TRBV5-1 and TRBJ2-5): KAGVTQTPRYLIKTRGQQVTLSCSPISGHRSVSWYQQTPGQGLQFLFEYFSETQRNKGNFPGRFSGRQFSNSRSEMNVSTLELGDSALYLCASSLEGGPGQETQYFGPGTRLLVL.

The chain couples TRBV7-2 to TRBJ1-2; 9 nucleotides match TRBD1. There are 13 residues in the CDR3. J lost 7 bases, V lost 1 base, and 1 base had no gene match. The V gene's germline CDR1 is SGHTA and CDR2 FQGNSA. CDR3 nucleotides: TGTGCCAGCAGCTTAGACAGGGGGCCTGGCTACACCTTC. Translating gives CASSLDRGPGYTF.

V and J are TRBV6-5 and TRBJ2-3; TRBD2 matches 8 bases. CDR3 length equals 14 residues. The V segment lost 6 bases and the J segment 5 bases; nucleotides outside the gene matches: 7. Germline CDR1 and CDR2: MNHEY and SVGAGI. CDR3 bases: TGTGCCAGCAGCCTCGGGACTAGAGTAGATACGCAGTATTTT. This encodes CASSLGTRVDTQYF.

The chain is built from TRBV18 and TRBJ1-2; the match to TRBD1 covers 7 bases. Germline values: CDR1 KGHSH, CDR2 LQKENI. Unmatched junction bases numbered 11, after V lost 3 bases and J lost 1 base. CDR3 size: 17 residues. The chain's CDR3 is CASSPGTEPSYNYGYTF. The CDR3 DNA follows: TGTGCCAGCTCACCCGGGACAGAACCTAGTTATAACTATGGCTACACCTTC.

The CDR3 is CASSLQTGESQPQHF. Here the CDR3 DNA reads TGTGCCAGCAGCCTACAAACAGGGGAGTCCCAGCCCCAGCATTTT. The genes are TRBV7-2 and TRBJ1-5; 7 bases agree with TRBD1. The CDR3 is 15 amino acids. Germline CDR1 and CDR2: SGHTA and FQGNSA. Losses at the gene ends were 5 bases for V and 7 bases for J; bases not matched to a gene: 11. Full variable domain (remainder filled in from reference TRBV7-2 and TRBJ1-5): GAGVSQSPSNKVTEKGKDVELRCDPISGHTALYWYRQSLGQGLEFLIYFQGNSAPDKSGLPSDRFSAERTGGSVSTLTIQRTQQEDSAVYLCASSLQTGESQPQHFGDGTRLSIL.

V and J are TRBV5-4 and TRBJ2-2; TRBD1 or TRBD2 may be the D gene (6 bases each). CDR1 and CDR2 (germline): SGHNT, YYREEE (reference sequence). The ends were cut back, 0 bases at V and 4 bases at J, with 13 bases in the middle. The CDR3 covers 16 residues. The CDR3 protein is CASSLGGAAGTGELFF. CDR3 coding DNA: TGTGCCAGCAGCTTGGGGGGGGCTGCGGGCACCGGGGAGCTGTTTTTT.

This clone was observed once. CDR3 protein: CASSLTDRYEQYF. In DNA, the CDR3 is TGTGCCAGCAGCTTAACGGACAGGTACGAGCAGTACTTC. The chain couples TRBV11-2 to TRBJ2-7; 7 nucleotides line up with TRBD1. After removal of 2 bases from V and 4 bases from J, the junction contained 2 bases not matched to a gene. Germline loops: CDR1 SGHAT, CDR2 FQNNGV. The CDR3 extends over 13 amino acids.

This clone was observed once. CDR3 in DNA: TGTGCCAGCAGTCCCCTTGGTCTCACAGATACGCAGTATTTT. This sequence encodes CASSPLGLTDTQYF. The chain is built from TRBV6-5 and TRBJ2-3; no definite D call. The V end lost 5 bases, the J end lost 2 bases, and 11 bases lay between the germline ends. The V gene's germline CDR1 is MNHEY and CDR2 SVGAGI. The CDR3 covers 14 residues.

This rearrangement joins TRBV4-1 to TRBJ2-7; D not resolved. Germline V gene sequence: CDR1 MGHRA, CDR2 YSYEKL. This CDR3 has 14 residues. Trimming pared 6 bases from V and 4 bases from J, leaving 16 bases between. The CDR3 here is CASSQTGRLYEQYF. In nucleotides, the CDR3 is TGCGCCAGCAGTCAAACCGGCCGGTTATACGAGCAGTACTTC.

For the CDR3, the DNA is TGCGCCAGCAGCAAAGGACTAGACAATGAGCAGTTCTTC. The encoded protein is CASSKGLDNEQFF. This sequence joins TRBV5-1 and TRBJ2-1; 7 positions match TRBD2. This CDR3 has 13 residues. Germline CDR1 is SGHRS and CDR2 is YFSETQ. V was clipped by 4 bases and J by 5 bases; unmatched bases: 3.

The chain links TRBV5-4 to TRBJ1-2; 7 positions agree with TRBD1. This CDR3 spans 15 amino acids. Germline V gene lookup returns CDR1 SGHNT and CDR2 YYREEE (reference sequence). V gave up 1 base and J gave up 3 bases; unmatched junction bases: 6. DNA for the CDR3: TGTGCCAGCAGCTTGCGTCCAGGGGGGTACTATGGCTACACCTTC. As protein: CASSLRPGGYYGYTF.

The chain uses TRBV5-1 and TRBJ1-3; D is unresolved. The CDR3 is made up of 14 amino acids. Germline V gene data show CDR1 as SGHRS and CDR2 as YFSETQ. Trimming shortened V by 3 bases and J by 0 bases, and 7 bases separated the two germline ends. The CDR3 loop reads CASSSDGSGNTIYF. Written as DNA, the CDR3 is TGCGCCAGCAGCTCCGACGGCTCTGGAAACACCATATATTTT.

This rearrangement joins TRBV11-1 to TRBJ1-2; no firm D call. Germline CDR1 reads SGHAT; CDR2 reads FQDESV (reference sequence). Trimming removed 1 base at V and 4 bases at J, with 13 bases between. CDR3 length: 15 residues. The DNA for the CDR3 is TGTGCCAGCAGCTTAGATGGCCAGACGGCCTATGGCTACACCTTC. Protein: CASSLDGQTAYGYTF. Based on the CDR3 plus reference TRBV11-1 and TRBJ1-2, the full variable domain is EAEVAQSPRYKITEKSQAVAFWCDPISGHATLYWYRQILGQGPELLVQFQDESVVDDSQLPKDRFSAERLKGVDSTLKIQPAELGDSAMYLCASSLDGQTAYGYTFGSGTRLTVV.

The V gene is TRBV5-1, the J gene TRBJ2-2, with 7 bases aligning to TRBD1. The ends lost 8 bases at V and 3 bases at J; junction bases unmatched: 1. The CDR3 extends over 12 amino acids. The germline V gene has CDR1 SGHRS and CDR2 YFSETQ. The CDR3 protein is CASTGDTGELFF. The CDR3 DNA follows: TGCGCCAGTACAGGGGACACCGGGGAGCTGTTTTTT.

The chain employs TRBV11-3 and TRBJ2-7, with a weak D call TRBD2 (6 bases). The V end lost 1 base, the J end lost 4 bases, and 14 bases lay between the germline ends. The germline gives CDR1 SGHNT, CDR2 YENEEA. CDR3 size: 15 residues. The CDR3 DNA is TGTGCCAGCAGCTTAGTGTGTGGGACTTGGTACGAGCAGTACTTC. It translates to CASSLVCGTWYEQYF.